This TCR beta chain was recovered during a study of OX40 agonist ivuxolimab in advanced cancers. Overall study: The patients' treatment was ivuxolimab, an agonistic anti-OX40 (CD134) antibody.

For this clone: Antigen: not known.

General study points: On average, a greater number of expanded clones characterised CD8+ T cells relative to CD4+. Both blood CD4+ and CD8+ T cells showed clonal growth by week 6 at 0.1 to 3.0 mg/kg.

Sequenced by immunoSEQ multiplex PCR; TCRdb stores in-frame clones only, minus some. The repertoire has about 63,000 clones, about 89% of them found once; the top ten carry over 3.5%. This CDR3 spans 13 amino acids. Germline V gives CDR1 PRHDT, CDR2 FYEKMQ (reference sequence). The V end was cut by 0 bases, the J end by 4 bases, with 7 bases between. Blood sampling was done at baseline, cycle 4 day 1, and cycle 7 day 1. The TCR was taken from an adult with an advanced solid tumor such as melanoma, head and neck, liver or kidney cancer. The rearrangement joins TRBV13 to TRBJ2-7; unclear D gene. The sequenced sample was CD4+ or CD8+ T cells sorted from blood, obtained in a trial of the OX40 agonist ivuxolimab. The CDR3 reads CASSLGVAYEQYF. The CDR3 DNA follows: TGTGCCAGCAGCTTAGGCGTAGCTTACGAGCAGTACTTC.